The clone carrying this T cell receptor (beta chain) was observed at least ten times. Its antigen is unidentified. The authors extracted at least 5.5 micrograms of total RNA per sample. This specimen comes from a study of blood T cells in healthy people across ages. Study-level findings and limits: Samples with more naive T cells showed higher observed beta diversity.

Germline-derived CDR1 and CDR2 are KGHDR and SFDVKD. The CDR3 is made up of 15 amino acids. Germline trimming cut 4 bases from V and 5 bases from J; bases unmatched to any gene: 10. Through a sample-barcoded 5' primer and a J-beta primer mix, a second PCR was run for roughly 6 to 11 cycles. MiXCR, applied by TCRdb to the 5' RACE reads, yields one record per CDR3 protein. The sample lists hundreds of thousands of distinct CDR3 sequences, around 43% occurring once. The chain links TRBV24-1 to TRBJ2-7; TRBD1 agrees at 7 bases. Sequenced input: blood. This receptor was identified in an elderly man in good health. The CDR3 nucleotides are TGTGCCACCAGTGACCGGGGACAGCTAACGAACGAGCAGTACTTC. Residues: CATSDRGQLTNEQYF.